This TCR beta chain is drawn from a study of blood T cell repertoires in COVID-19. Whole-study context: Specimens from acute and convalescent COVID-19 originated in the United States, Italy and Spain. PBMCs, B-cell-depleted T cells, or T cells were the source of the cDNA or gDNA that made up the material.

CDR1 LNHDA and CDR2 SQIVND come from the germline V gene (reference sequence). This CDR3 is 13 amino acids long. The V segment lost 4 bases and the J segment 7 bases; nucleotides outside the gene matches: 1. This clone was counted once. Per the study methods: Estimated nucleated cell counts came from reference gene primer amplification. The data were produced by immunoSEQ multiplex PCR, yet TCRdb's version contains in-frame clones alone and is incomplete. That table gives V, J and clone size, and the DNA gave D and trimming. Of about 98,000 clones in the sample, 75% to 95% were seen once. The sample taken for sequencing was peripheral blood. This chain joins TRBV19 and TRBJ1-6; 7 bases are shared with TRBD1. The sequence was collected from a man aged 18 to 30 with acute or convalescent COVID-19. In DNA, the CDR3 is TGTGCCAGTAGTACAGGGGGGAATTCACCCCTCCACTTT. Its protein product is CASSTGGNSPLHF.